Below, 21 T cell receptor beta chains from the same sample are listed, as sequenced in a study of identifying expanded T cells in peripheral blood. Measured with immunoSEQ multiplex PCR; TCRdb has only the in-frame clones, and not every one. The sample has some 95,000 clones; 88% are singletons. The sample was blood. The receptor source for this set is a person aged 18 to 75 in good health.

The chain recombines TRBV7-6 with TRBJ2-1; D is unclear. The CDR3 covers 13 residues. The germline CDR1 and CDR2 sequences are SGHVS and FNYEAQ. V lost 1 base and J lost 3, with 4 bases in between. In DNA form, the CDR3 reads TGTGCCAGCAGCTTAGACCACTACAATGAGCAGTTCTTC. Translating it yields CASSLDHYNEQFF.

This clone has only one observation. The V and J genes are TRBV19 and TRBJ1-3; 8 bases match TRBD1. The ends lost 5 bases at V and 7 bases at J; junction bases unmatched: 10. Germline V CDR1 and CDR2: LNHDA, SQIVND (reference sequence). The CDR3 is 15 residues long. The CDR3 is CASSPRTGFVNTIYF. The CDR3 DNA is TGTGCCAGTAGTCCCCGGACAGGGTTCGTGAACACCATATATTTT.

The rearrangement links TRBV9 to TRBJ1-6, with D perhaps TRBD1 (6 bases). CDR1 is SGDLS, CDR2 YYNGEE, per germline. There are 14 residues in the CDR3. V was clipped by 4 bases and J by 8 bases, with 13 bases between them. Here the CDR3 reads CASSTQGTHSPLHF. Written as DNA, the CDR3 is TGTGCCAGCAGCACCCAGGGGACTCATTCACCCCTCCACTTT.

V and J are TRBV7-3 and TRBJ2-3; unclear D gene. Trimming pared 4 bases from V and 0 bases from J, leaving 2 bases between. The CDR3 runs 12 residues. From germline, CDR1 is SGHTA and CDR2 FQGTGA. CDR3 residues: CASSSSTDTQYF. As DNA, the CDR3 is TGTGCCAGCAGCTCTAGCACAGATACGCAGTATTTT.

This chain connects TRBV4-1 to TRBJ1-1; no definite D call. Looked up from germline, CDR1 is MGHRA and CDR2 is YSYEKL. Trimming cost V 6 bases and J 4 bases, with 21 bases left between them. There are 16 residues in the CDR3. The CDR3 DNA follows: TGCGCCAGCAGGGACTACCGACACCCGACGGCCACTGAAGCTTTCTTT. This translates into CASRDYRHPTATEAFF.

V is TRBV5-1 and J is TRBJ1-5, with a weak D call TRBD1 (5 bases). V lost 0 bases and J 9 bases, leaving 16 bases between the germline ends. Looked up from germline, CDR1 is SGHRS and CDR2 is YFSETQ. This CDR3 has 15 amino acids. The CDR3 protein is CASSLEGGRDGPQHF. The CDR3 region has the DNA TGCGCCAGCAGCTTGGAAGGAGGGAGGGACGGGCCCCAGCATTTT.

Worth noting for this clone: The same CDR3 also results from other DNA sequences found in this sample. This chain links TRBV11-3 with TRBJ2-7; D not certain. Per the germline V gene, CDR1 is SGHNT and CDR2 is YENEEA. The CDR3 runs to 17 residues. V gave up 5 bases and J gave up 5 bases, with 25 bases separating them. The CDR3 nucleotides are TGTGCCAGCAGCCCCGGTGAACCCCTGCGTTTCGGCCACGAGCAGTACTTC. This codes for CASSPGEPLRFGHEQYF. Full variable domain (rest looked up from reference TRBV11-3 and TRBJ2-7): EAGVVQSPRYKIIEKKQPVAFWCNPISGHNTLYWYLQNLGQGPELLIRYENEEAVDDSQLPKDRFSAERLKGVDSTLKIQPAELGDSAVYLCASSPGEPLRFGHEQYFGPGTRLTVT.

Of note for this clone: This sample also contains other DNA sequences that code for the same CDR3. CDR3 nucleotides: TGTGCCAGCAGCTTAGATGGCTCTGGGGCCAACGTCCTGACTTTC. It codes for CASSLDGSGANVLTF. V usage is TRBV7-2 and J usage is TRBJ2-6, with no clear D. This CDR3 region has 15 residues. Trimming cost V 1 base and J 0 bases, with 4 bases left between them. The germline V gene has CDR1 SGHTA and CDR2 FQGNSA.

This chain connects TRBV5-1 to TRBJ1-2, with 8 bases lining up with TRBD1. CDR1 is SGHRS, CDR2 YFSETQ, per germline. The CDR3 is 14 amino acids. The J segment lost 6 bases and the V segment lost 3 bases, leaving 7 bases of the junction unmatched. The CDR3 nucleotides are TGCGCCAGCAGCTGGGGACAGGAACCTAATGGCTACACCTTC. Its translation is CASSWGQEPNGYTF.

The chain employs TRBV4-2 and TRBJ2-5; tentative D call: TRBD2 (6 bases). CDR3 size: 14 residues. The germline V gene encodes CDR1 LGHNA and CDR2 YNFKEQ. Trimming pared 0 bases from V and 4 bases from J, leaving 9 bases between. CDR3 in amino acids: CASSQDGSGETQYF. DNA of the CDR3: TGTGCCAGCAGCCAAGATGGTAGCGGAGAGACCCAGTACTTC.

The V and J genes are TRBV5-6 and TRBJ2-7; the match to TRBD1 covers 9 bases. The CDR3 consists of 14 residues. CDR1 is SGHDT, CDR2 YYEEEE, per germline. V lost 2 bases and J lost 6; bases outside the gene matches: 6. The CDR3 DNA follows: TGTGCCAGCAGCTTCGGGACAGGGAATGTCGAGCAGTACTTC. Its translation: CASSFGTGNVEQYF.

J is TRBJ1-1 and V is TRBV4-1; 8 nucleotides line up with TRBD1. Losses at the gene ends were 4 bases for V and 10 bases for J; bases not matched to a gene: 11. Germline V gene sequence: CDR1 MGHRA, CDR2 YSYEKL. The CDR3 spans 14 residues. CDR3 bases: TGCGCCAGCAGCCGACCGGGACAGGTCTATGCAGCTTTCTTT. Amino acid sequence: CASSRPGQVYAAFF.

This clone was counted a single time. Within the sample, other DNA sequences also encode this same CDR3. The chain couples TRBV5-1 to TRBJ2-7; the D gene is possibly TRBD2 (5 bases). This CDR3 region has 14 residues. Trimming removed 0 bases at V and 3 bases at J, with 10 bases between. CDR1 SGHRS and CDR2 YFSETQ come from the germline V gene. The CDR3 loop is CASSLAAGSYEQYF. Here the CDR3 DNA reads TGCGCCAGCAGCTTGGCTGCGGGTAGCTACGAGCAGTACTTC.

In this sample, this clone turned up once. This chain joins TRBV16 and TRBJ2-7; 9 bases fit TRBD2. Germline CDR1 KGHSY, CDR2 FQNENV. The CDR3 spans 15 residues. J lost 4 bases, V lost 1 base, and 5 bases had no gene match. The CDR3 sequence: CASSQLTSGDYEQYF. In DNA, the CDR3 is TGTGCCAGCAGCCAATTGACTAGCGGAGATTACGAGCAGTACTTC. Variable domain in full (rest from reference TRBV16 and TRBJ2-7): GEEVAQTPKHLVRGEGQKAKLYCAPIKGHSYVFWYQQVLKNEFKFLISFQNENVFDETGMPKERFSAKCLPNSPCSLEIQATKLEDSAVYFCASSQLTSGDYEQYFGPGTRLTVT.

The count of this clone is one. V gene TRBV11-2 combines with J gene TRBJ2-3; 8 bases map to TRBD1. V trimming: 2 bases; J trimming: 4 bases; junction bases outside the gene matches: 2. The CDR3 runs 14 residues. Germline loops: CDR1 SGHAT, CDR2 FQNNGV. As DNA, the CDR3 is TGTGCCAGCAGCTTACAGGGGGCCCCAGATACGCAGTATTTT. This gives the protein CASSLQGAPDTQYF.

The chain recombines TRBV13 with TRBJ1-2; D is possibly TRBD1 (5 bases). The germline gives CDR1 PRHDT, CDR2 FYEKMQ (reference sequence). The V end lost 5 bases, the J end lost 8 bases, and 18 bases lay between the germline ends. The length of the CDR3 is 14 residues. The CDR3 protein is CASSPGVEGGGYTF. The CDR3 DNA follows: TGTGCCAGCAGCCCGGGGGTGGAGGGCGGAGGCTACACCTTC.

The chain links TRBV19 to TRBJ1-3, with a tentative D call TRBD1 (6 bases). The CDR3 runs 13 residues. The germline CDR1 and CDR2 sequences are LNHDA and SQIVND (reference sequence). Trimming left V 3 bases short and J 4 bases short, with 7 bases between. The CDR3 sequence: CASSMGAGNTIYF. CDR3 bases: TGTGCCAGTAGTATGGGGGCAGGAAACACCATATATTTT. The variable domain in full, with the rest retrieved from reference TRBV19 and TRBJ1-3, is DGGITQSPKYLFRKEGQNVTLSCEQNLNHDAMYWYRQDPGQGLRLIYYSQIVNDFQKGDIAEGYSVSREKKESFPLTVTSAQKNPTAFYLCASSMGAGNTIYFGEGSWLTVV.

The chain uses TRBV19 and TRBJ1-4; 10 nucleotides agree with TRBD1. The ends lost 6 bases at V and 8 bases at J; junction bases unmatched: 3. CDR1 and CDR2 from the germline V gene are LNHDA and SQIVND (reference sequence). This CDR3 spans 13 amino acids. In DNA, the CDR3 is TGTGCCAGTAGCGGACAGGGGGTGGAAAAACTGTTTTTT. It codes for CASSGQGVEKLFF.

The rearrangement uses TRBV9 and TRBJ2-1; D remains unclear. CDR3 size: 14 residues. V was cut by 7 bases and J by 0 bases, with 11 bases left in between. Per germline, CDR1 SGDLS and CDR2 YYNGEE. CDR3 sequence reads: CASSRWISYNEQFF. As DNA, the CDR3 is TGTGCCAGCTCGAGGTGGATCTCCTACAATGAGCAGTTCTTC.

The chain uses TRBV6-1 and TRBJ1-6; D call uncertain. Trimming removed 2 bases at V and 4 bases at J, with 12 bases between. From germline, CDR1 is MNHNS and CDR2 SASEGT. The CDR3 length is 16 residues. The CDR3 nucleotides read TGTGCCAGCAGTGAATGGATTGACCATTATAATTCACCCCTCCACTTT. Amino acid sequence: CASSEWIDHYNSPLHF.

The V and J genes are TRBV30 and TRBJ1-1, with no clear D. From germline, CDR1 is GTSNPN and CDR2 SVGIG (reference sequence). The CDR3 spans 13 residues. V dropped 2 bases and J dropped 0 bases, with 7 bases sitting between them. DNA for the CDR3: TGTGCCTGGAGTCCGGAGCTGAACACTGAAGCTTTCTTT. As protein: CAWSPELNTEAFF.